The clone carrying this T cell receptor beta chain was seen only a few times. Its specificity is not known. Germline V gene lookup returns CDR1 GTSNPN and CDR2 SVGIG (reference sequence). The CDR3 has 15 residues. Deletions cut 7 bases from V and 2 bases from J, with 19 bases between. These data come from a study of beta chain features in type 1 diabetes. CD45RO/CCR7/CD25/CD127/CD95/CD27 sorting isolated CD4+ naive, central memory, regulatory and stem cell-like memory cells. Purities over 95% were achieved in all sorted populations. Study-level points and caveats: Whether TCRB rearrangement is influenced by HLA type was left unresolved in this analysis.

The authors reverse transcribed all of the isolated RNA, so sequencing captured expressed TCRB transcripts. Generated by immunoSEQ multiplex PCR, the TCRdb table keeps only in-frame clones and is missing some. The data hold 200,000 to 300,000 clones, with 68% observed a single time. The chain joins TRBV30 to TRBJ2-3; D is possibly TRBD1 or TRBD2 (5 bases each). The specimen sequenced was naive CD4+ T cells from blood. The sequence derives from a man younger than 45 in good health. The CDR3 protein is CASAKGLAPTDTQYF. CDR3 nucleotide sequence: TGTGCCTCCGCTAAGGGGCTAGCCCCCACAGATACGCAGTATTTT.